The 2 T cell receptor beta chains presented below share a single source sample, sequenced in a study of T cell responses to AZD1222 COVID-19 vaccine. Profiling relied on immunoSEQ multiplex PCR, and the TCRdb table lists in-frame clones only, not all of them. The data hold 74,000 or so clones, with around four fifths observed a single time. The specimen was peripheral blood, collected on day 0 of AZD1222 vaccination. The receptors come from an adult in good health.

V usage is TRBV10-1 and J usage is TRBJ2-7; D gene ambiguous. Trimming left V 3 bases short and J 4 bases short, with 4 bases between. Germline values: CDR1 WNHNN, CDR2 SYGVQD (reference sequence). This CDR3 has 11 residues. The CDR3 region is CASSDLYEQYF. CDR3 nucleotide sequence: TGCGCCAGCAGTGACCTTTACGAGCAGTACTTC.

J is TRBJ2-7 and V is TRBV12-5; possible D gene TRBD2, 6 bases. Germline V gene data show CDR1 as LGHNT and CDR2 as FRNRAP. V shed 6 bases and J shed 6 bases, with 15 bases lying between them. The CDR3 extends over 13 amino acids. The CDR3 is CASGLGLFGEQYF. As DNA, the CDR3 is TGTGCTAGTGGGCTGGGACTCTTTGGCGAGCAGTACTTC. Looking up the rest from reference TRBV12-5 and TRBJ2-7 gives the full variable domain: DARVTQTPRHKVTEMGQEVTMRCQPILGHNTVFWYRQTMMQGLELLAYFRNRAPLDDSGMPKDRFSAEMPDATLATLKIQPSEPRDSAVYFCASGLGLFGEQYFGPGTRLTVT.